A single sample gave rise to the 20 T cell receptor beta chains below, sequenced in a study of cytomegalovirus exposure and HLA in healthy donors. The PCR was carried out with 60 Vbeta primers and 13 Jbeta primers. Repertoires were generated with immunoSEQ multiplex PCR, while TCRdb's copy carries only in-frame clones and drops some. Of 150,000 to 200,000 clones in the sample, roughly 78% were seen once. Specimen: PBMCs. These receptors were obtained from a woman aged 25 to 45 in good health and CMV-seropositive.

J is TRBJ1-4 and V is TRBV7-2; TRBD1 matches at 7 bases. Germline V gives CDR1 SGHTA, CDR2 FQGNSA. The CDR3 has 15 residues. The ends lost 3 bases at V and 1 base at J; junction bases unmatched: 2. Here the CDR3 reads CASSLNRGTNEKLFF. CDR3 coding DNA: TGTGCCAGCAGCTTGAACAGGGGAACTAATGAAAAACTGTTTTTT.

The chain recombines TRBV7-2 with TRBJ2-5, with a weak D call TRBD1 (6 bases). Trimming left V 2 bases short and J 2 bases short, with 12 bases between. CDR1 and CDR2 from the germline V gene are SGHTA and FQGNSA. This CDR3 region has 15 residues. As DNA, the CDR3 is TGTGCCAGCAGCTTAAGCAGGGGTCGACAAGAGACCCAGTACTTC. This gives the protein CASSLSRGRQETQYF. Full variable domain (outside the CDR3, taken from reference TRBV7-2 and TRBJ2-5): GAGVSQSPSNKVTEKGKDVELRCDPISGHTALYWYRQSLGQGLEFLIYFQGNSAPDKSGLPSDRFSAERTGGSVSTLTIQRTQQEDSAVYLCASSLSRGRQETQYFGPGTRLLVL.

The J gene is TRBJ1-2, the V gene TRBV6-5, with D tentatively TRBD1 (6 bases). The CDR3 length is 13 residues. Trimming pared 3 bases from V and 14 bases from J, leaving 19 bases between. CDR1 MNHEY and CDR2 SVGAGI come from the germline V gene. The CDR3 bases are TGTGCCAGCAGTTATTCCCGAGGGGGGGGAGAGACCTTC. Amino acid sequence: CASSYSRGGGETF.

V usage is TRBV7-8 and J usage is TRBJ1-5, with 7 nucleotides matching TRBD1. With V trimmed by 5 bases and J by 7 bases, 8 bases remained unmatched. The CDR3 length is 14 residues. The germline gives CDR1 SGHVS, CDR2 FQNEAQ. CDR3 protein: CASSVDRVDQPQHF. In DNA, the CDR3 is TGTGCCAGCAGCGTAGACAGGGTTGACCAGCCCCAGCATTTT. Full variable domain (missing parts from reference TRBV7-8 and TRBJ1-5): GAGVSQSPRYKVAKRGQDVALRCDPISGHVSLFWYQQALGQGPEFLTYFQNEAQLDKSGLPSDRFFAERPEGSVSTLKIQRTQQEDSAVYLCASSVDRVDQPQHFGDGTRLSIL.

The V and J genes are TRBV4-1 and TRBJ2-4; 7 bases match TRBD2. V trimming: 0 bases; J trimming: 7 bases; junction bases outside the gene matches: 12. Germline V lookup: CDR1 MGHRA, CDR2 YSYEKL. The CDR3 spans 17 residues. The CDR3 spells CASSQESGGGPGNIQYF. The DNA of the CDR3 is TGCGCCAGCAGCCAAGAATCCGGGGGAGGGCCGGGGAACATTCAGTACTTC.

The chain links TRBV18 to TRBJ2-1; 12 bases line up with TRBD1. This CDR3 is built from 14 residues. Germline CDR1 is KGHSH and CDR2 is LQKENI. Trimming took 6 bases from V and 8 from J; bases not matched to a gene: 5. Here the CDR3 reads CASSPGTGGYEQFF. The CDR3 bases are TGTGCCAGCTCGCCAGGGACAGGGGGCTATGAGCAGTTCTTC.

The CDR3: CASSLSTGLGNQPQHF. CDR3 DNA: TGCGCCAGCAGCCTCTCGACAGGGCTCGGCAATCAGCCCCAGCATTTT. This rearrangement joins TRBV4-1 to TRBJ1-5, with 7 bases matching TRBD1. CDR1 and CDR2 (germline): MGHRA, YSYEKL. With V trimmed by 4 bases and J by 2 bases, 8 bases remained unmatched. The CDR3 is made up of 16 amino acids.

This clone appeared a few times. CDR3 sequence: CASSSPGLVDTQYF. The CDR3 nucleotides are TGTGCCAGCAGTTCCCCTGGACTAGTGGATACGCAGTATTTT. The chain couples TRBV27 to TRBJ2-3; 7 bases map to TRBD2. The germline V gene encodes CDR1 MNHEY and CDR2 SMNVEV (reference sequence). The CDR3 spans 14 residues. The V segment lost 4 bases and the J segment 6 bases; nucleotides outside the gene matches: 7.

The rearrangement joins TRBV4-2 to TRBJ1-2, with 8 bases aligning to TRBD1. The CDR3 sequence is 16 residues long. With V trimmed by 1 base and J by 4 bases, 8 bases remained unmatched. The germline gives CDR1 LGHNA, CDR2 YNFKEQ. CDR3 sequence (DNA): TGTGCCAGCAGCCAAGCCCGACAGGGGATAAGCTATGGCTACACCTTC. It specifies CASSQARQGISYGYTF.

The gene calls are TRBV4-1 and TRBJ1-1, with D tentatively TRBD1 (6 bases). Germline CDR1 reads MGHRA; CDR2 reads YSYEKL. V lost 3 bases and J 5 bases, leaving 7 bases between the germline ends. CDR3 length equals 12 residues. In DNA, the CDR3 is TGCGCCAGCAGCCAGAGGGGGACTGAAGCTTTCTTT. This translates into CASSQRGTEAFF.

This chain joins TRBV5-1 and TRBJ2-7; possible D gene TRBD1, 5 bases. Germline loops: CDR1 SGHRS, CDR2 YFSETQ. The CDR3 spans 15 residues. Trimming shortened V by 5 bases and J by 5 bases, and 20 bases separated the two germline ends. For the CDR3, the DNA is TGCGCCAGCAGTGGGGTTTTAGGGGCTATGAACGAGCAGTACTTC. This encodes CASSGVLGAMNEQYF.

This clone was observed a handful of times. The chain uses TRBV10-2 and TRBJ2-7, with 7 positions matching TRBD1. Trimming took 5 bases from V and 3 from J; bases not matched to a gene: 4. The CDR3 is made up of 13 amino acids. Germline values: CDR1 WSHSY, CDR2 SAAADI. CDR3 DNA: TGCGCCAGCAGTACAGGGGTCCGCTACGAGCAGTACTTC. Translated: CASSTGVRYEQYF.

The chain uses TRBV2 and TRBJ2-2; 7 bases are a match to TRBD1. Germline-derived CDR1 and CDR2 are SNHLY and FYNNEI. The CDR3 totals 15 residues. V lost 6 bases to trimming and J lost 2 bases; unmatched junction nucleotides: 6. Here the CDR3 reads CASSEDRRNTGELFF. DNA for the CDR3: TGTGCCAGCAGCGAGGACAGGCGAAACACCGGGGAGCTGTTTTTT.

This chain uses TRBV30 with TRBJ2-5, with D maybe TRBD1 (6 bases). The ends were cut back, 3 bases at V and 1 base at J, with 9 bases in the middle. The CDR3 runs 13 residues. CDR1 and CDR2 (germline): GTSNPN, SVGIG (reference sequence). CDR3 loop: CAWSRGFQETQYF. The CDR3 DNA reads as TGTGCCTGGAGCAGGGGCTTCCAAGAGACCCAGTACTTC.

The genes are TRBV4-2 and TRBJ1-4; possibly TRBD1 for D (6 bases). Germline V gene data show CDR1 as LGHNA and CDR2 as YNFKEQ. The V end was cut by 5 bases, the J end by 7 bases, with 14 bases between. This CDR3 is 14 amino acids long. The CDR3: CASSKSGTFEKLFF. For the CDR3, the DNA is TGTGCCAGCAGCAAATCCGGGACATTTGAAAAACTGTTTTTT.

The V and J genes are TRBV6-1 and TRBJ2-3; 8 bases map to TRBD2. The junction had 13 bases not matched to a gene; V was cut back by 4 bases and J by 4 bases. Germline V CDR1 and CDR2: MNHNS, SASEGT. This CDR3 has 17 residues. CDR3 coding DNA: TGTGCCAGCAGTGCGAGGTTGACTAGCGAGGGCGCAGATACGCAGTATTTT. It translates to CASSARLTSEGADTQYF.

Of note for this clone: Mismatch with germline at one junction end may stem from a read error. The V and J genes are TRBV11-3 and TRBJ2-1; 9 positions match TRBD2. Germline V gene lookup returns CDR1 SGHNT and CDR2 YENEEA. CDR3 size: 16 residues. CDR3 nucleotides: TGTGCCAGCAGCCTAGACCTAGCGGGGCCCTACAATGAGCAGTTCTTC. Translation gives CASSLDLAGPYNEQFF.

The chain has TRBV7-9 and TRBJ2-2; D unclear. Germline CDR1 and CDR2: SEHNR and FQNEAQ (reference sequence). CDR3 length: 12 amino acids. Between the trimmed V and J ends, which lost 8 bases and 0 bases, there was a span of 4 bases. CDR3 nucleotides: TGTGCCAGCCTACCGAACACCGGGGAGCTGTTTTTT. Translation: CASLPNTGELFF.

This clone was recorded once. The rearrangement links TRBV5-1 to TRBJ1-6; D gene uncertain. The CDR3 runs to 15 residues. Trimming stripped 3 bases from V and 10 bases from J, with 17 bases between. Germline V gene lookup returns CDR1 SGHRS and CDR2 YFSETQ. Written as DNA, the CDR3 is TGCGCCAGCAGCTCGCGGGATTGGGGTTACTCACCCCTCCACTTT. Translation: CASSSRDWGYSPLHF.

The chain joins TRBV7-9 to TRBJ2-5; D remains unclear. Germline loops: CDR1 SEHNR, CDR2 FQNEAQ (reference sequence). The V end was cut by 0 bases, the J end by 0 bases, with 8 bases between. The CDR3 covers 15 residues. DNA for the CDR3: TGTGCCAGCAGCTTAGCATCCAGGAACCAAGAGACCCAGTACTTC. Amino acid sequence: CASSLASRNQETQYF.